These 27 T cell receptor beta chains share one sample of origin, sequenced in a study of blood T cell repertoires in COVID-19. Only in-frame clones appear in the TCRdb table, and some are missing; sequencing was by immunoSEQ multiplex PCR. The repertoire holds hundreds of thousands of clones, with about 88% as singletons. The sample taken for sequencing was peripheral blood. These receptor sequences come from a man aged 40-49 years with acute or convalescent COVID-19.

CDR3 bases: TGTGCCAGCAGTTACGGCGGGGGATTGTATGGCTACACCTTC. This gives the protein CASSYGGGLYGYTF. The chain uses TRBV6-5 and TRBJ1-2, with TRBD1 as a possible D gene (5 bases). The CDR3 length is 14 residues. Germline CDR1 and CDR2: MNHEY and SVGAGI. The V end lost 2 bases, the J end lost 5 bases, and 12 bases lay between the germline ends.

The sample holds one count of this clone. The chain has TRBV6-4 and TRBJ2-1; 10 bases are a match to TRBD2. Germline assignment: CDR1 MRHNA and CDR2 SNTAGT. The CDR3 covers 17 residues. J was trimmed by 6 bases and V by 4 bases; bases with no gene match: 12. The CDR3: CASSVLAGAIESNEQFF. In DNA form, the CDR3 reads TGTGCCAGCAGTGTTCTAGCGGGAGCTATCGAAAGCAATGAGCAGTTCTTC.

The rearrangement uses TRBV28 and TRBJ2-1; 11 bases match TRBD2. The CDR3 is 15 amino acids. The germline V gene has CDR1 MDHEN and CDR2 SYDVKM. Losses at the gene ends were 6 bases for V and 6 bases for J; bases not matched to a gene: 7. The CDR3 loop reads CASRRLAGGANEQFF. CDR3 nucleotides: TGTGCCAGCAGACGTCTAGCGGGAGGAGCCAATGAGCAGTTCTTC.

The CDR3 sequence is CASSQNRGMNTEAFF. The DNA of the CDR3 is TGCGCCAGCAGTCAAAACAGGGGCATGAACACTGAAGCTTTCTTT. V is TRBV4-3 and J is TRBJ1-1; 7 nucleotides line up with TRBD1. Germline CDR1 reads LGHNA; CDR2 reads YSLEER. The CDR3 contains 15 residues. V was pared by 6 bases and J by 0 bases, with 7 bases of the junction left unmatched.

This chain connects TRBV27 to TRBJ2-7, with 10 nucleotides matching TRBD1. Germline V gene data show CDR1 as MNHEY and CDR2 as SMNVEV (reference sequence). The junction had 0 bases not matched to a gene; V was cut back by 4 bases and J by 3 bases. This CDR3 comprises 13 residues. The CDR3 nucleotides are TGTGCCAGCAGTTGGGACAGGGGCTACGAGCAGTACTTC. Its protein is CASSWDRGYEQYF.

The J gene is TRBJ1-1, the V gene TRBV5-6, with TRBD1 matching over 12 bases. Germline V gives CDR1 SGHDT, CDR2 YYEEEE. V was clipped by 4 bases and J by 10 bases; unmatched bases: 8. The CDR3 runs 14 residues. The CDR3 DNA reads as TGTGCCAGCAGCCCCCGGGACAGGGGGCTGACAGCTTTCTTT. Translation gives CASSPRDRGLTAFF.

The CDR3 DNA is TGTGCCATCAGGGCGGGACCGGGACAGGGGGCGATAACGCACTCTGGAAACACCATATATTTT. Translation: CAIRAGPGQGAITHSGNTIYF. The chain joins TRBV10-3 to TRBJ1-3; 12 bases fit TRBD1. CDR1 and CDR2 (germline): ENHRY, SYGVKD. This CDR3 contains 21 residues. The J segment lost 0 bases and the V segment lost 6 bases, leaving 18 bases of the junction unmatched.

The rearrangement uses TRBV19 and TRBJ1-2, with D possibly being TRBD1 (6 bases). This CDR3 comprises 14 residues. The ends were cut back, 3 bases at V and 5 bases at J, with 13 bases in the middle. CDR1 is LNHDA and CDR2 is SQIVND in the germline V gene (reference sequence). The DNA for the CDR3 is TGTGCCAGTAGTATGGGTCAACAGGGATATGGCTACACCTTC. Amino acid sequence: CASSMGQQGYGYTF.

This chain joins TRBV5-4 and TRBJ2-7; D gene unclear. CDR1 is SGHNT, CDR2 YYREEE, per germline (reference sequence). The CDR3 is made up of 13 amino acids. V lost 0 bases to trimming and J lost 1 base, with 5 bases between them. CDR3 amino acids: CASSLGQSYEQYF. The DNA of the CDR3 is TGTGCCAGCAGCTTGGGGCAGTCCTACGAGCAGTACTTC.

The DNA for the CDR3 is TGTGCCAGCAGCTCTACTGGAGAGACCCAGTACTTC. Amino acids: CASSSTGETQYF. The chain uses TRBV7-9 and TRBJ2-5; no definite D call. Germline values: CDR1 SEHNR, CDR2 FQNEAQ (reference sequence). This CDR3 has 12 amino acids. The V and J ends lost 4 bases and 4 bases respectively, with 7 bases between them.

The CDR3 bases are TGTGCCAGCAGCTTAGCTCGCCGAGTTTCAGCGGGCGGGAGGACCGGGGAGCTGTTTTTT. Translation gives CASSLARRVSAGGRTGELFF. The chain couples TRBV7-2 to TRBJ2-2, with 8 bases that match TRBD2. Germline loops: CDR1 SGHTA, CDR2 FQGNSA. The CDR3 consists of 20 residues. V trimming: 0 bases; J trimming: 5 bases; junction bases outside the gene matches: 17.

The gene calls are TRBV5-1 and TRBJ2-7; 7 bases are shared with TRBD1. This CDR3 contains 15 residues. Germline values: CDR1 SGHRS, CDR2 YFSETQ. J was trimmed by 3 bases and V by 1 base; bases with no gene match: 7. The DNA for the CDR3 is TGCGCCAGCAGCTTGCTTAAGACAGGGAACTACGAGCAGTACTTC. Its protein is CASSLLKTGNYEQYF.

This chain joins TRBV2 and TRBJ1-6; 9 nucleotides align to TRBD1. J lost 5 bases, V lost 9 bases, and 5 bases had no gene match. CDR3 length: 14 amino acids. Germline V gene data show CDR1 as SNHLY and CDR2 as FYNNEI. The CDR3 is CARGRTGDNSPLHF. DNA of the CDR3: TGTGCCAGGGGACGGACAGGGGATAATTCACCCCTCCACTTT.

A few counts support this clone. The rearrangement uses TRBV19 and TRBJ2-7; TRBD1 is a possible D gene (6 bases). This CDR3 is 15 amino acids long. Germline V lookup: CDR1 LNHDA, CDR2 SQIVND (reference sequence). Trimming removed 0 bases from V and 2 bases from J, with 11 bases in between. The CDR3 DNA reads as TGTGCCAGTAGTATAGATCTCGGACAGCCCTACGAGCAGTACTTC. Translation gives CASSIDLGQPYEQYF.

This chain links TRBV20-1 with TRBJ2-7; weak D call: TRBD1 (5 bases). The V gene lost 7 bases and the J gene lost 5 bases, with 9 bases spanning the gap. The CDR3 extends over 10 amino acids. Germline assignment: CDR1 DFQATT and CDR2 SNEGSKA (reference sequence). CDR3 amino acids: CSGLRDEQYF. In DNA form, the CDR3 reads TGCAGTGGGCTCAGGGACGAGCAGTACTTC.

This sequence joins TRBV25-1 and TRBJ1-2; no definite D call. Germline assignment: CDR1 MGHDK and CDR2 SYGVNS. Trimming removed 3 bases at V and 5 bases at J, with 10 bases between. This CDR3 has 13 amino acids. CDR3 in DNA: TGTGCCAGCAGTGAGAGGACGGGATATGGCTACACCTTC. This sequence encodes CASSERTGYGYTF.

V usage is TRBV3-1 (or the pseudogene TRBV3-2) and J usage is TRBJ1-4; no reliable D call. V was shortened by 2 bases and J by 7 bases, with 11 bases between the two germline ends. CDR1 is LGHDT, CDR2 YNNKEL, per germline (reference sequence). The CDR3 runs 14 residues. In DNA form, the CDR3 reads TGTGCCAGCAGCCAACTTCCACCGGGTGAAAAACTGTTTTTT. Protein: CASSQLPPGEKLFF.

The chain combines TRBV7-9 with TRBJ2-7; D may be TRBD2 (6 bases). This CDR3 contains 12 residues. Germline CDR1 SEHNR, CDR2 FQNEAQ (reference sequence). Trimming left V 4 bases short and J 4 bases short, with 8 bases between. The CDR3 here is CASSSGTYEQYF. The CDR3 coding sequence is TGTGCCAGCAGCTCCGGGACTTACGAGCAGTACTTC.

This clone was found once. The J gene is TRBJ2-3, the V gene TRBV6-6; D gene ambiguous. The germline V and J ends were trimmed by 7 bases and 2 bases, with 10 bases remaining between them. The CDR3 extends over 13 amino acids. The germline V gene has CDR1 MNHNY and CDR2 SVGAGI (reference sequence). CDR3 in DNA: TGTGCCAGCAATTATGGCTCCACAGATACGCAGTATTTT. It specifies CASNYGSTDTQYF.

The chain has TRBV7-9 and TRBJ2-3; 8 bases match TRBD2. The CDR3 runs to 15 residues. The V segment lost 6 bases and the J segment 2 bases; nucleotides outside the gene matches: 7. CDR1 and CDR2 (germline): SEHNR, FQNEAQ (reference sequence). CDR3 residues: CASSPRGGNTDTQYF. DNA for the CDR3: TGTGCCAGCAGTCCCCGCGGGGGGAACACAGATACGCAGTATTTT.

The chain links TRBV11-2 to TRBJ2-1; D possibly corresponds to TRBD2 (6 bases). This CDR3 region has 15 residues. Trimming took 1 base from V and 8 from J, leaving 15 bases between them. Germline V gene sequence: CDR1 SGHAT, CDR2 FQNNGV. CDR3 residues: CASSLAGVRIDEQFF. CDR3 nucleotides: TGTGCCAGCAGCTTAGCGGGGGTTCGGATCGATGAGCAGTTCTTC.

This chain joins TRBV4-2 and TRBJ1-2; 11 positions agree with TRBD1. The CDR3 has 17 residues. Germline CDR1 reads LGHNA; CDR2 reads YNFKEQ. With 5 bases clipped from V and 3 bases from J, the junction kept 11 bases outside the gene matches. CDR3: CASSGRLPGQGDYGYTF. The CDR3 DNA reads as TGTGCCAGCAGCGGACGCCTACCGGGACAGGGGGACTATGGCTACACCTTC.

The V call is TRBV6-5, the J call TRBJ2-7; D uncertain. The germline gives CDR1 MNHEY, CDR2 SVGAGI. Trimming left V 10 bases short and J 2 bases short, with 6 bases between. This CDR3 is 10 amino acids long. The DNA for the CDR3 is TGTGCCACCTTTACCTACGAGCAGTACTTC. It codes for CATFTYEQYF.

This clone was observed a single time. The rearrangement joins TRBV9 to TRBJ2-7; D might be TRBD1 (5 bases). Germline CDR1 is SGDLS and CDR2 is YYNGEE. The CDR3 runs 13 residues. Trimming stripped 3 bases from V and 6 bases from J, with 13 bases between. The CDR3 loop is CASSAQGTGEQYF. The CDR3 DNA follows: TGTGCCAGCAGCGCTCAGGGTACTGGCGAGCAGTACTTC.

To note about this clone: Other DNA sequences within the sample encode an identical CDR3. The chain is built from TRBV7-6 and TRBJ2-7; maybe TRBD1 (5 bases). The germline gives CDR1 SGHVS, CDR2 FNYEAQ. This CDR3 is built from 13 residues. V lost 5 bases to trimming and J lost 3 bases, with 11 bases between them. The chain's CDR3 is CASSPGQSYEQYF. For the CDR3, the DNA is TGTGCCAGCAGCCCAGGACAAAGCTACGAGCAGTACTTC.

V is TRBV16 and J is TRBJ1-4; no reliable D call. Trimming took off 2 bases at V and 8 bases at J, with 9 bases between the two ends. Germline V gives CDR1 KGHSY, CDR2 FQNENV. The CDR3 loop spans 13 amino acids. As DNA, the CDR3 is TGTGCCAGCAGCCAAGATTCCAGGGAAAAACTGTTTTTT. Protein: CASSQDSREKLFF.

This chain uses TRBV6-5 with TRBJ2-3, with D possibly TRBD2 on 6 matching bases. Trimming stripped 5 bases from V and 0 bases from J, with 12 bases between. CDR1 and CDR2 (germline): MNHEY, SVGAGI. The CDR3 loop spans 15 amino acids. The CDR3 DNA reads as TGTGCCAGCAGTAACCGGGACTCCAGCACAGATACGCAGTATTTT. Translated, it gives CASSNRDSSTDTQYF.